This TCR beta chain stems from a study of CD8+ T cells in alopecia areata listed by TCRdb under 2018. Regarding the complete study: The treated patients took part in an open-label pilot trial in which moderate-to-severe alopecia areata was treated with oral tofacitinib at 5 to 10 mg twice daily. Patients stayed on tofacitinib for 6 to 18 months and then had 6 months of follow-up off drug so that delayed response and recurrence could be assessed. The SALT score, which quantifies the percentage of affected scalp surface area, was used to measure disease severity in treated patients. High-throughput TCRbeta sequencing was used to examine T cell clonal expansion in alopecia areata in both the C3H/HeJ mouse model and human patients. Scalp tissue and sorted CD4+ and CD8+ peripheral blood T cells from patchy and totalis/universalis alopecia areata patients and from healthy controls were covered by human TCRbeta sequencing. Patients on tofacitinib were biopsied at baseline and after 4 and 24 weeks of treatment, and several of the patients also had a later scalp biopsy. Scalp clonality was compared across normal scalp (n=4), patchy alopecia areata scalp (n=8), and alopecia totalis/universalis scalp (n=8). RNA was extracted with the PAXgene miRNA kit for fixed scalp, the miRNeasy kit for PBMCs, and the RNeasy kit for mouse skin. TCRbeta CDR3 regions were amplified by immunoSEQ multiplex PCR using 35 Vbeta forward and 13 Jbeta reverse primers. Points the paper makes about the study in general: Because the treated cohort was small and included a single nonresponder, larger studies are needed to assess links between baseline CD8+ expansion and response. Unlike mouse skin, where gammadelta T cells dominate, normal human skin contains resident alphabeta T cells that get sequenced too, which complicates analysis of the scalp TCR repertoire. With tofacitinib, both scalp clonality and the number of expanded CD8+ clones among the top 100 scalp clones went down significantly. TCR sequences shared between patients were less clear than in mice, possibly partly because of HLA diversity in the patient population. Compared with normal scalp, lesional scalp, particularly in alopecia totalis/universalis, had higher clonality and more expanded CD8+ clones, which suggests antigenic drive. During tofacitinib treatment, many expanded lesional clones stuck around in both scalp and blood, and this persistence may partly explain why relapse happens after treatment is stopped.

The time point label, read with the paper, signifies: roughly 27 days on oral tofacitinib. This specimen's treatment or condition label, interpreted: oral pan-JAK inhibitor, 5-10 mg twice daily. Lesional scalp punch biopsies and peripheral blood were collected from alopecia areata patients. PBMCs were separated by density centrifugation and stained for CD3, CD4 and CD8, after which CD4+ and CD8+ T cells were sorted on a FACSAria. The method behind the library was the immunoSEQ multiplex PCR assay. RNA was extracted from all samples and reverse transcribed into cDNA as template for TCR sequencing. SuperScript III was used to make first-strand cDNA, primed with a 2:1 mix of oligo-dT and random hexamers. A synthetic immune receptor repertoire was used to measure amplification bias, and any remaining bias was corrected computationally. On the study's bioinformatics: Raw reads were preprocessed to remove errors, and CDR3 was defined by IMGT conventions from the conserved cysteine to phenylalanine. To get clonality, Shannon entropy was normalized by log2 of the number of productive unique TCRs and the result was subtracted from 1. Whether scalp clones were CD4 or CD8 was inferred by matching scalp TCRbeta sequences against CD4 and CD8 repertoires sorted from blood. The table comes from immuneACCESS by way of TCRdb, which keeps in-frame sequences with V and J called. Part of the clones is missing from these tables; in studies checked, under half for an unresolved V gene and the rest for unknown reasons. For V, J and clone size, that table is used; D and trimming come from the DNA. The sample table lists 130,000 or so clones, approximately 86% of them with a count of one. Together, the top ten hold less than 15% of the sample.

Note on this clone: Its cognate antigen has yet to be identified. Per-base qualities were not stored, and no clone one base away is much larger.

Ends trimmed: V by 6 bases, J by 3 bases; bases unmatched to a gene: 16. CDR1 is given as SNHLY and CDR2 as FYNNEI, both from the germline V gene. The CDR3, cysteine through phenylalanine, is 19 amino acids long. The kept DNA is CDR3 alone, 57 bases in frame from the first base. The rearranged chain carries TRBV2 and TRBJ1-4, with 10 bases aligning to TRBD1. This clonotype was obtained from a human donor with alopecia areata. Sequencing used CD8+ T cells sorted from blood, obtained at week 4, from a patient treated with tofacitinib. The DNA reads as follows: TGTGCCAGCAGCCCCGGGACAGGGGTGAATTTGAGGGCTAATGAAAAACTGTTTTTT. It specifies CASSPGTGVNLRANEKLFF.